The following is a TCR beta chain sequence with its context. Its antigen remains unidentified. Stable patients also lacked confetti depigmentation, a sign of active vitiligo. Measured with immunoSEQ multiplex PCR; TCRdb has only the in-frame clones, and not every one. This table holds about 42,000 clones, about nine tenths found once. The data stem from a study of resident and recirculating memory T cells in vitiligo. CDR3 size: 12 residues. Germline V CDR1 and CDR2: SGHAT, FQNNGV. V was pared by 3 bases and J by 10 bases, with 10 bases between. Whole-study findings and limits: Different lesions suggested infiltration by different T cell clones.

Sample: blood. This TCR was recovered from a male donor with vitiligo. V and J are TRBV11-2 and TRBJ1-5; D perhaps matches TRBD1 (6 bases). CDR3 region: CASSLIQGPQHF. DNA for the CDR3: TGTGCCAGCAGCTTGATACAGGGACCCCAGCATTTT. Based on the CDR3 plus reference TRBV11-2 and TRBJ1-5, the full variable domain is EAGVAQSPRYKIIEKRQSVAFWCNPISGHATLYWYQQILGQGPKLLIQFQNNGVVDDSQLPKDRFSAERLKGVDSTLKIQPAKLEDSAVYLCASSLIQGPQHFGDGTRLSIL.